Reported below is one T cell receptor (beta chain). The target antigen is unknown. The record originates from a study of liver allograft versus peripheral blood T cells. Study background: Hepatic allograft T cell receptor repertoires were evaluated relative to those present in recipients' peripheral blood.

TCRdb re-analysed the reads in MiXCR, keeping a single row per CDR3 protein. This table has several thousand distinct CDR3 sequences, roughly 15% appearing once. CDR1 is MNHNS, CDR2 SASEGT, per germline. Trimming stripped 5 bases from V and 5 bases from J, with 17 bases between. The CDR3 has 15 amino acids. Findings of the study overall: Liver allograft and peripheral blood T cell receptor repertoires reportedly differed.

The rearrangement joins TRBV6-1 to TRBJ2-3; a possible D gene is TRBD2 (6 bases). This clonotype was obtained from a human patient who had a liver transplant. Some T cells may originate from the graft donor. The CDR3 nucleotides are TGTGCCAGCAGTCCAGATACCTGGGGAGGAGATACGCAGTATTTT. The encoded protein is CASSPDTWGGDTQYF.